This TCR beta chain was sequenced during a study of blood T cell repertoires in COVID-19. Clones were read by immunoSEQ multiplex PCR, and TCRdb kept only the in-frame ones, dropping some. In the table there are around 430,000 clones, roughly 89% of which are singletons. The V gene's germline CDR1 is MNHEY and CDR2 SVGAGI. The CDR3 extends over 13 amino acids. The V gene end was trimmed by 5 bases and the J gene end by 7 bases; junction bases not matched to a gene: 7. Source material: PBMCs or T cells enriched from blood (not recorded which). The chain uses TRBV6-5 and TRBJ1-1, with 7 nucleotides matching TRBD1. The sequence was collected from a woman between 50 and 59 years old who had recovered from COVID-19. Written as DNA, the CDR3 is TGTGCCAGCAGTCTCCTAGACAGGGTTGAAGCTTTCTTT. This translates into CASSLLDRVEAFF.